These T cell receptor beta chains were read from a single sample in a study of T-cell memory formation after mild COVID-19. TCRdb passed the 5' RACE reads through MiXCR, listing each CDR3 protein once. The data contain around 220,000 distinct CDR3 sequences, around 17% of them singletons. Specimen: PBMCs or a T cell subset sorted from them (not recorded which). The receptor source for this set is a young man who had mild COVID-19 (a few samples of this study predate the infection). Cell type and time point are not known. The CDR3 runs from the conserved cysteine through the conserved F or W. A D gene is named only where the DNA matches it firmly. Clone size, where shown, is once, few, many, or a class for clones that have expanded.

J: TRBJ1-2
size: .
V: TRBV7-9
D: .
DNA: TGTGCCAGCAGCCCTGACGACGTCGGCTACACCTTC
CDR3: CASSPDDVGYTF

J: TRBJ2-1
size: few
V: TRBV7-3
D: TRBD2
DNA: TGTGCCAGCAGCCCCACCCGACTAGCGGGGGCTGAGCAGTTCTTC
CDR3: CASSPTRLAGAEQFF

J: TRBJ2-3
size: .
V: TRBV2
D: .
DNA: TGTGCCAGCAGTGAAGAAGGGTGGGGGCAGTATTTT
CDR3: CASSEEGWGQYF

J: TRBJ2-5
size: .
V: TRBV12-5
D: TRBD1
DNA: TGTGCTAGTGGCCAAGGGACAGTCGGGGAGACCCAGTACTTC
CDR3: CASGQGTVGETQYF

J: TRBJ2-3
size: .
V: TRBV11-2
D: TRBD2
DNA: TGTGCCAGCAGCTATGAGGCAGCGGGGGGGCCGGTCACAGATACGCAGTATTTT
CDR3: CASSYEAAGGPVTDTQYF

J: TRBJ2-5
size: few
V: TRBV7-7
D: .
DNA: TGTGCCAGCAGCTTCGTACCTCGGGGGCTCCAAGAGACCCAGTACTTC
CDR3: CASSFVPRGLQETQYF

J: TRBJ2-5
size: .
V: TRBV7-2
D: TRBD2
DNA: TGTGCCAGCGGCCTTCGGACTAGCGGGGGGGCGAGGTGGGAGACCCAGTACTTC
CDR3: CASGLRTSGGARWETQYF

J: TRBJ2-4
size: many
V: TRBV5-1
D: .
DNA: TGCGCCAGCAGGCCAGGGACGAGTACTTGGAACATTCAGTACTTC
CDR3: CASRPGTSTWNIQYF

J: TRBJ1-6
size: .
V: TRBV5-4
D: .
DNA: TGTGCCAGCAGCTTGGATTCTGATATCAGAAATTCACCCCTCCACTTT
CDR3: CASSLDSDIRNSPLHF

J: TRBJ1-2
size: .
V: TRBV7-2
D: TRBD1
DNA: TGTGCCAGCAGCCAACGGACAGGGCAATTTGGCTACACCTTC
CDR3: CASSQRTGQFGYTF

J: TRBJ2-2
size: few
V: TRBV6-5
D: .
DNA: TGTGCCAGCAGTTACTCGAGAACCACCGGGGAGCTGTTTTTT
CDR3: CASSYSRTTGELFF

J: TRBJ1-1
size: few
V: TRBV5-4
D: .
DNA: TGTGCCAGCAGCTTGCAGGGCTCTGAAGCTTTCTTT
CDR3: CASSLQGSEAFF

J: TRBJ2-1
size: .
V: TRBV20-1
D: TRBD2
DNA: TGCAGTGCAAGCTCTCCGATACCGGGACTAGCGGGGGGTACCAGCTCCTACAATGAGCAGTTCTTC
CDR3: CSASSPIPGLAGGTSSYNEQFF

J: TRBJ2-1
size: many
V: TRBV3-1
D: .
DNA: TGTGCCAGCAGCCCGGATGGACATTACAATGAGCAGTTCTTC
CDR3: CASSPDGHYNEQFF

J: TRBJ2-5
size: .
V: TRBV4-1
D: .
DNA: TGCGCCAGCAGCCATCAGGTGGTAGAGACCCAGTACTTC
CDR3: CASSHQVVETQYF

J: TRBJ1-2
size: .
V: TRBV5-6
D: TRBD1
DNA: TGTGCCAGCAGCAGACAGGGGCCAGACGGTGGCTACACCTTC
CDR3: CASSRQGPDGGYTF

J: TRBJ2-1
size: many
V: TRBV5-1
D: TRBD2
DNA: TGTGCCAGCAGTCCGACTAGCGGGGGATACAATGAGCAGTTCTTC
CDR3: CASSPTSGGYNEQFF

J: TRBJ1-2
size: few
V: TRBV27
D: .
DNA: TGTGCCAGCAGTTTTACAGATTCTGGGCGTGGCTACACCTTC
CDR3: CASSFTDSGRGYTF

J: TRBJ1-2
size: .
V: TRBV7-2
D: .
DNA: TGTGCCAGCAGCTCCGAGGGGCTCCTCTATGGCTACACCTTC
CDR3: CASSSEGLLYGYTF

J: TRBJ2-2
size: .
V: TRBV2
D: TRBD2
DNA: TGTGCCAGCAGTGTTAGCGGGGGGGACACCGGGGAGCTGTTTTTT
CDR3: CASSVSGGDTGELFF

J: TRBJ1-4
size: .
V: TRBV5-1
D: .
DNA: TGCGCCAGCAGCAACGGACAGCTTTCAACTAATGAAAAACTGTTTTTT
CDR3: CASSNGQLSTNEKLFF

J: TRBJ1-5
size: few
V: TRBV20-1
D: .
DNA: TGCAGTGCTAGAGATTTCCAGGTTCGCAATCAGCCCCAGCATTTT
CDR3: CSARDFQVRNQPQHF

J: TRBJ2-4
size: .
V: TRBV5-1
D: .
DNA: TGCGCCAGCAGCAACAGTCTAGCCAAAAACATTCAGTACTTC
CDR3: CASSNSLAKNIQYF

J: TRBJ1-3
size: few
V: TRBV20-1
D: .
DNA: TGCAGTGCTAGAAGCGGGGGCGTTGGAAACACCATATATTTT
CDR3: CSARSGGVGNTIYF

J: TRBJ1-1
size: few
V: TRBV4-1
D: .
DNA: TGCGCCAGCAGCCAAGAATACCTGAACACTGAAGCTTTCTTT
CDR3: CASSQEYLNTEAFF

J: TRBJ2-3
size: .
V: TRBV24-1
D: .
DNA: TGTGCCACCACGTCCCCCGGGAACACAGATACGCAGTATTTT
CDR3: CATTSPGNTDTQYF

J: TRBJ2-3
size: .
V: TRBV5-1
D: .
DNA: TGCGCCAGCAGCGAGAGACAGAATACGCAGTATTTT
CDR3: CASSERQNTQYF

J: TRBJ1-4
size: few
V: TRBV4-2
D: .
DNA: TGTGCCAGCAGCCGGAACGCTCAGGGGTCTCCTAATGAAAAACTGTTTTTT
CDR3: CASSRNAQGSPNEKLFF

J: TRBJ1-5
size: .
V: TRBV10-3
D: .
DNA: TGTGCCATCAGTGAGTCACAGTCGTATCAGCCCCAGCATTTT
CDR3: CAISESQSYQPQHF

J: TRBJ1-2
size: .
V: TRBV7-8
D: .
DNA: TGTGCCAGCTCAACCGGGCCTCAAGGGTATGGCTACACCTTC
CDR3: CASSTGPQGYGYTF

J: TRBJ2-5
size: few
V: TRBV5-1
D: TRBD1
DNA: TGCGCCAGCAGCTTGATGACAGGGGTTCAAGAGACCCAGTACTTC
CDR3: CASSLMTGVQETQYF

J: TRBJ1-5
size: .
V: TRBV21-1
D: .
DNA: TGTGCCAACCGAAGGCGGGACAGGGTAAGTCAGCCCCAGCATTTT
CDR3: CANRRRDRVSQPQHF

J: TRBJ2-1
size: .
V: TRBV7-2
D: .
DNA: TGTGCCAGCAGGGACCGTAGGGGGAGCTCCTACAATGAGCAGTTCTTC
CDR3: CASRDRRGSSYNEQFF

J: TRBJ1-1
size: few
V: TRBV27
D: .
DNA: TGTGCCAGCAGTCCTTCCAGGCTGAACACTGAAGCTTTCTTT
CDR3: CASSPSRLNTEAFF

J: TRBJ1-6
size: .
V: TRBV27
D: .
DNA: TGTGCCAGCAGTTTTTGGGGGGGCAGGGCGAGAAATTCACCCCTCCACTTT
CDR3: CASSFWGGRARNSPLHF

J: TRBJ1-2
size: few
V: TRBV5-6
D: .
DNA: TGTGCCAGCAGCTTGTGGACAGCCCCCACCTATGGCTACACCTTC
CDR3: CASSLWTAPTYGYTF

J: TRBJ2-2
size: few
V: TRBV27
D: TRBD1
DNA: TGTGCCAGCAGTAAACACAGGGGAAACACCGGGGAGCTGTTTTTT
CDR3: CASSKHRGNTGELFF

J: TRBJ2-7
size: many
V: TRBV7-2
D: TRBD2
DNA: TGTGCCAGCAGCCCTCCTGCAGGACTAGCGGGGGGTCCCTACGAGCAGTACTTC
CDR3: CASSPPAGLAGGPYEQYF

J: TRBJ2-7
size: .
V: TRBV7-2
D: .
DNA: TGTGCCAGCAGGCCGGACCGAAACTCCTACGAGCAGTACTTC
CDR3: CASRPDRNSYEQYF

J: TRBJ2-6
size: .
V: TRBV5-6
D: TRBD1
DNA: TGTGCCAGCAGCTCCGGACAGGGGGCGTTTGGGGCCAACGTCCTGACTTTC
CDR3: CASSSGQGAFGANVLTF

J: TRBJ2-3
size: few
V: TRBV5-1
D: .
DNA: TGCGCCAGCAGCTTGGATCGGGGGGCCGCGCCAGATACGCAGTATTTT
CDR3: CASSLDRGAAPDTQYF

J: TRBJ2-1
size: .
V: TRBV12-3/TRBV12-4
D: TRBD2
DNA: TGTGCCAGCAGCAATAGCGGGGGTCACAATGAGCAGTTCTTC
CDR3: CASSNSGGHNEQFF

J: TRBJ2-7
size: .
V: TRBV20-1
D: .
DNA: TGCAGTGCTATTTTAGCACCGCACTACGAGCAGTACTTC
CDR3: CSAILAPHYEQYF

J: TRBJ2-1
size: .
V: TRBV19
D: TRBD2
DNA: TGTGCCAGTAGTATGGGTAATCTAGCGGGGAACAATGAGCAGTTCTTC
CDR3: CASSMGNLAGNNEQFF

J: TRBJ1-2
size: .
V: TRBV7-2
D: .
DNA: TGTGCCAGCAGCTTAGTCGGGACGGACATCGGCTACACCTTC
CDR3: CASSLVGTDIGYTF

J: TRBJ2-7
size: .
V: TRBV11-2
D: .
DNA: TGTGCCAGCAGCCCCAAAGTGAGGGATAGCTCCTACGAGCAGTACTTC
CDR3: CASSPKVRDSSYEQYF

J: TRBJ1-6
size: .
V: TRBV6-2/TRBV6-3
D: .
DNA: TGTGCCAGCAGTCCGCCGACAGGTGTTAGTTCACCCCTCCACTTT
CDR3: CASSPPTGVSSPLHF

J: TRBJ2-3
size: .
V: TRBV5-1
D: TRBD2
DNA: TGCGCCAGCAGCCCGGGACTAGAGCCCGATACGCAGTATTTT
CDR3: CASSPGLEPDTQYF

J: TRBJ1-1
size: .
V: TRBV15
D: TRBD1
DNA: TGTGCCACCAGCAGCCGACAGGGCCGAAACACTGAAGCTTTCTTT
CDR3: CATSSRQGRNTEAFF

J: TRBJ2-2
size: few
V: TRBV5-1
D: .
DNA: TGCGCCAGCAGCTTGGGGTCCGGCGGGACCGGGGAGCTGTTTTTT
CDR3: CASSLGSGGTGELFF

J: TRBJ2-3
size: few
V: TRBV4-1
D: .
DNA: TGCGCCAGCAGCCAAGTTTTGGTTGATACGCAGTATTTT
CDR3: CASSQVLVDTQYF

J: TRBJ1-1
size: few
V: TRBV5-1
D: .
DNA: TGCGCCAGCAGCTTACAGGTGTTGAACACTGAAGCTTTCTTT
CDR3: CASSLQVLNTEAFF

J: TRBJ2-3
size: .
V: TRBV6-5
D: TRBD1
DNA: TGTGCCAGCAGTTACAGGGGACAGACAGATACGCAGTATTTT
CDR3: CASSYRGQTDTQYF

J: TRBJ2-1
size: few
V: TRBV7-2
D: .
DNA: TGTGCCAGCAGCTTTCTCCACTCGACCTACAATGAGCAGTTCTTC
CDR3: CASSFLHSTYNEQFF

J: TRBJ2-7
size: few
V: TRBV7-9
D: .
DNA: TGTGCCAGCAGCTTCCTTGAGGACGGCGAGCAGTACTTC
CDR3: CASSFLEDGEQYF

J: TRBJ2-3
size: .
V: TRBV4-1
D: .
DNA: TGCGCCAGCAGCCATGACGTGGGCGGGGGCACAGATACGCAGTATTTT
CDR3: CASSHDVGGGTDTQYF

J: TRBJ2-5
size: .
V: TRBV29-1
D: .
DNA: TGCAGCGTTGATGTGGAGACCCAGTACTTC
CDR3: CSVDVETQYF

J: TRBJ2-3
size: .
V: TRBV5-1
D: TRBD2
DNA: TGCGCCAGCAGCTTGGGGGGACTAGCAAATACGCAGTATTTT
CDR3: CASSLGGLANTQYF